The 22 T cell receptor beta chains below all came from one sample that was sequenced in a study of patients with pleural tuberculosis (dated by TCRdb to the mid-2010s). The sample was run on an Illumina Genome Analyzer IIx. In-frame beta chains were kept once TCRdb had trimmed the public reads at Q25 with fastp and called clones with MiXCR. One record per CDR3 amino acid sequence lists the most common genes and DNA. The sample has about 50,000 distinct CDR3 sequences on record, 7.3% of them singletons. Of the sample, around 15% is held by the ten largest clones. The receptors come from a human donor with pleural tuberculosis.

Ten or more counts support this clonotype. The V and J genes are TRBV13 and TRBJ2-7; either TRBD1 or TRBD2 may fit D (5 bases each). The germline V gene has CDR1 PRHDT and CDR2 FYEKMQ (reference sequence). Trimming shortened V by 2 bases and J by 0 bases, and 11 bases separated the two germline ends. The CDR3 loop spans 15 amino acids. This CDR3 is CASSLSGTLSYEQYF. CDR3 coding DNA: TGTGCCAGCAGCTTATCCGGGACCCTCTCCTACGAGCAGTACTTC.

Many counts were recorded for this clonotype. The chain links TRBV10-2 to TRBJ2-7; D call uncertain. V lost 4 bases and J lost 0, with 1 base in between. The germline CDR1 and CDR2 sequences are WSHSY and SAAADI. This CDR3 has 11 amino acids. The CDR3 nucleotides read TGCGCCAGCAGTGTCTCCTACGAGCAGTACTTC. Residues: CASSVSYEQYF.

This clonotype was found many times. CDR3 sequence: CASSLIRYEQYF. For the CDR3, the DNA is TGTGCCAGCAGCTTAATACGTTACGAGCAGTACTTC. The V gene is TRBV11-1, the J gene TRBJ2-7; D remains unclear. Germline V gene data show CDR1 as SGHAT and CDR2 as FQDESV (reference sequence). The CDR3 consists of 12 residues. Trimming left V 2 bases short and J 4 bases short, with 6 bases between.

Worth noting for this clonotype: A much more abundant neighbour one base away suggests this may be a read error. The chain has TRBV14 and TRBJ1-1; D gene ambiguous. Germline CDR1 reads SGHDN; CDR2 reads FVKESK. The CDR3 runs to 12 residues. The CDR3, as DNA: TGTGTCAGCTCTATTTCGAACACTGAAGCTTTCTTT. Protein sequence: CVSSISNTEAFF.

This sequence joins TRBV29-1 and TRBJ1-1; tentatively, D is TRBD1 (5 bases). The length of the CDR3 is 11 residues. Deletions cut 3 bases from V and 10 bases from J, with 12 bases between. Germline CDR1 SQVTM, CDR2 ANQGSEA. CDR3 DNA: TGCAGCGTTGACAGGGAGGGTGGAGCTTTCTTT. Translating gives CSVDREGGAFF.

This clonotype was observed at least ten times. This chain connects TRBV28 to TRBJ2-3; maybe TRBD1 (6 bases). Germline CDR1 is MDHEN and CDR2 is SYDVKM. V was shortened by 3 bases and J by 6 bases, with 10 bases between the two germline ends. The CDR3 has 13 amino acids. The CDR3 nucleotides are TGTGCCAGCAGTTTGAAGGGGGTGGATACGCAGTATTTT. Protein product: CASSLKGVDTQYF.

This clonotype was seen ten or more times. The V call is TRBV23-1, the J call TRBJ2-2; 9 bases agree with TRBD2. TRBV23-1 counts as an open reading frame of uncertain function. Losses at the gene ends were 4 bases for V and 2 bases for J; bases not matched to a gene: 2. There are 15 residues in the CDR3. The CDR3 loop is CASSPLAGNTGELFF. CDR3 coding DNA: TGCGCCAGCAGTCCCCTAGCGGGAAACACCGGGGAGCTGTTTTTT.

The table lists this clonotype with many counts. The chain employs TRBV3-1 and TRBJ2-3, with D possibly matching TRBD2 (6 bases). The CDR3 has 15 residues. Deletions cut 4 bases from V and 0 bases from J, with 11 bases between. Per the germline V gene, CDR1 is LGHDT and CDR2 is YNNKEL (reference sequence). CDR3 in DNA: TGTGCCAGCAGCCTGCGGGGATTTAGCACAGATACGCAGTATTTT. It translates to CASSLRGFSTDTQYF.

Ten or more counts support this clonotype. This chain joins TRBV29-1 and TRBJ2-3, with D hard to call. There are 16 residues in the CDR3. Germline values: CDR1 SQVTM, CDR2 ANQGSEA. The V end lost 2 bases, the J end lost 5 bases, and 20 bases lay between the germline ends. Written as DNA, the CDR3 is TGCAGCGTTGAACCTGCTGGTTGGGGTTATAGAGATACGCAGTATTTT. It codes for CSVEPAGWGYRDTQYF.

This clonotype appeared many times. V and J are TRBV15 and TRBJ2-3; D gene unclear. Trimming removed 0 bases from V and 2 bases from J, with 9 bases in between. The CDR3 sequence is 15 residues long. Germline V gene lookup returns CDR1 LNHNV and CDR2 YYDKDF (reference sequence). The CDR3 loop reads CATSRDTENTDTQYF. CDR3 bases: TGTGCCACCAGCAGAGATACGGAAAACACAGATACGCAGTATTTT.

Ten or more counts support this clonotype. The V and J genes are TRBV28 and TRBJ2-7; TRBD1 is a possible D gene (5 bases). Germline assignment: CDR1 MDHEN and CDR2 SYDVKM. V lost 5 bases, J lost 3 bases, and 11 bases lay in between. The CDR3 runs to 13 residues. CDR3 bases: TGTGCCAGCAGTCCCCCAGGGATCTACGAGCAGTACTTC. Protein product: CASSPPGIYEQYF.

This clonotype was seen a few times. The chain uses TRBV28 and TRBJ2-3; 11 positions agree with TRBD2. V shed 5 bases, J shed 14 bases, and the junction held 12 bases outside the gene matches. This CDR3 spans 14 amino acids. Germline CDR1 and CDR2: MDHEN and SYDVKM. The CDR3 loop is CASSPGDLAGGGYF. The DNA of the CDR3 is TGTGCCAGCAGTCCGGGGGATCTAGCGGGAGGAGGGTATTTT.

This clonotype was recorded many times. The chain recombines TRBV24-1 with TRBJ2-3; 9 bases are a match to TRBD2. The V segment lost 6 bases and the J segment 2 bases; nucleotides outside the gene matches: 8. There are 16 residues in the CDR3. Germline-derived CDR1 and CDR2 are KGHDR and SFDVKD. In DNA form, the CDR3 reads TGTGCCACCAGTCCCGGACTAGCGAGATCCACAGATACGCAGTATTTT. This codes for CATSPGLARSTDTQYF.

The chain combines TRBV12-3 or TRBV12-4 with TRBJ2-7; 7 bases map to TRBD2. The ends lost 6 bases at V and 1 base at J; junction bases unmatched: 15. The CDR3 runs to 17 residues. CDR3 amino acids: CASRKTRGRAGSYEQYF. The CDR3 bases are TGTGCCAGCAGGAAGACTAGAGGGAGGGCCGGATCCTACGAGCAGTACTTC.

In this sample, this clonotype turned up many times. The CDR3 spells CASSLESGNEQFF. CDR3 coding DNA: TGTGCCAGCAGCTTAGAGTCAGGTAATGAGCAGTTCTTC. The chain links TRBV11-2 to TRBJ2-1; D unresolved. This CDR3 region has 13 residues. Trimming removed 0 bases from V and 7 bases from J, with 7 bases in between. Germline V lookup: CDR1 SGHAT, CDR2 FQNNGV.

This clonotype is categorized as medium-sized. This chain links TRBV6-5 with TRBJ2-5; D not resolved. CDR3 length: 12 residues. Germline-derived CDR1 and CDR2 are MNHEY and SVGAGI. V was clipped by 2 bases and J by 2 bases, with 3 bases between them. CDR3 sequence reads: CASSYTQETQYF. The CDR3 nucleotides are TGTGCCAGCAGTTACACACAAGAGACCCAGTACTTC.

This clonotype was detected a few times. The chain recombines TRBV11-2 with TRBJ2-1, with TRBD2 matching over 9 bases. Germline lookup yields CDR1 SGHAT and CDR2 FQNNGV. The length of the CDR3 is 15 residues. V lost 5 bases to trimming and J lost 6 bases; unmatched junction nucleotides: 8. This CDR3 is CASSPFRTSVNEQFF. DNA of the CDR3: TGTGCCAGCAGCCCTTTCAGGACTAGCGTCAATGAGCAGTTCTTC.

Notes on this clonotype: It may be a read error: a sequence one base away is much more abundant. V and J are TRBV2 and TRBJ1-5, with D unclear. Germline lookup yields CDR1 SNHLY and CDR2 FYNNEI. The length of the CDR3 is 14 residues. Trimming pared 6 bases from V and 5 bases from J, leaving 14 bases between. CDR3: CASRGVAPDQPQHF. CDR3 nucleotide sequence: TGTGCCAGCAGGGGTGTGGCGCCTGATCAGCCCCAGCATTTT.

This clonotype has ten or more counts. The DNA of the CDR3 is TGTGCCAGCAGCTTAGCCCCCGGGACAGGACCTAACTATGGCTACACCTTC. It is translated as CASSLAPGTGPNYGYTF. This chain uses TRBV11-1 with TRBJ1-2, with 8 bases identical to TRBD1. The CDR3 runs 17 residues. With V trimmed by 0 bases and J by 0 bases, 6 bases remained unmatched. The germline gives CDR1 SGHAT, CDR2 FQDESV (reference sequence).

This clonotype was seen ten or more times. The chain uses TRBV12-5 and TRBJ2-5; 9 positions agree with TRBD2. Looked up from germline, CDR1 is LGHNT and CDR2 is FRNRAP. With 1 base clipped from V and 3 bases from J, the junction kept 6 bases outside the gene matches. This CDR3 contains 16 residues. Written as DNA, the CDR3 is TGTGCTAGTGGTTTGGCCAGGACTAGCGTCGAAGAGACCCAGTACTTC. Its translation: CASGLARTSVEETQYF. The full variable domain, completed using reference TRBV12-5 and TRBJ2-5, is DARVTQTPRHKVTEMGQEVTMRCQPILGHNTVFWYRQTMMQGLELLAYFRNRAPLDDSGMPKDRFSAEMPDATLATLKIQPSEPRDSAVYFCASGLARTSVEETQYFGPGTRLLVL.

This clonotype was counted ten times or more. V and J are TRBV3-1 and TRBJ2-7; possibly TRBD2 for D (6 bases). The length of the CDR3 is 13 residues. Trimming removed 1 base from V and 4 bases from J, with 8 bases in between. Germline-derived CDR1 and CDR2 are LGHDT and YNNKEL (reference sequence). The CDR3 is CASSQVGGYEQYF. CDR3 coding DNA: TGTGCCAGCAGCCAAGTAGGAGGGTACGAGCAGTACTTC.

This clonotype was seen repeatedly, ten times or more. CDR3 amino acids: CASSMRQSYSNQPQHF. The CDR3 DNA reads TGTGCCAGTAGTATGCGACAGAGTTATAGCAATCAGCCCCAGCATTTT. The chain joins TRBV19 to TRBJ1-5, with a tentative D call TRBD1 (5 bases). The ends were cut back, 3 bases at V and 0 bases at J, with 12 bases in the middle. The CDR3 loop spans 16 amino acids. CDR1 is LNHDA and CDR2 is SQIVND in the germline V gene (reference sequence).